These 5 T cell receptor beta chains were sequenced from one sample in a study of T cell responses to AZD1222 COVID-19 vaccine. TCRdb keeps only in-frame clones here, not all; method: immunoSEQ multiplex PCR. The repertoire holds roughly 80,000 clones, with 70% to 90% as singletons. Sequencing used peripheral blood, obtained on day 0 of AZD1222 vaccination. All receptors derive from an adult in good health.

The rearrangement links TRBV11-1 to TRBJ2-7; 7 bases map to TRBD2. The V gene's germline CDR1 is SGHAT and CDR2 FQDESV (reference sequence). The CDR3 runs to 15 residues. V was pared by 2 bases and J by 0 bases, with 4 bases of the junction left unmatched. The CDR3 region has the DNA TGTGCCAGCAGCTTATTCGGGAGGAGCTCCTACGAGCAGTACTTC. It codes for CASSLFGRSSYEQYF.

This chain links TRBV7-9 with TRBJ1-4; 9 positions match TRBD1. CDR3 length equals 15 residues. Germline V gene data show CDR1 as SEHNR and CDR2 as FQNEAQ (reference sequence). V shed 1 base and J 8 bases; nucleotides not matched to a gene: 5. The CDR3 region has the DNA TGTGCCAGCAGCTTAGGGGGGACAGGGATAGAAAAACTGTTTTTT. This gives the protein CASSLGGTGIEKLFF.

This rearrangement joins TRBV14 to TRBJ2-7; 8 nucleotides line up with TRBD1. This CDR3 has 14 residues. Trimming at V came to 6 bases and at J to 3 bases, leaving 7 bases not matched to a gene. Germline V gene lookup returns CDR1 SGHDN and CDR2 FVKESK. CDR3 region: CASRPGQEIYEQYF. The CDR3 DNA sequence: TGTGCCAGCAGACCGGGACAGGAAATCTACGAGCAGTACTTC.

The chain links TRBV10-3 to TRBJ1-2; D unclear. V was trimmed by 4 bases and J by 6 bases, leaving 15 bases between them. CDR3 size: 14 residues. In germline, CDR1 is ENHRY, CDR2 SYGVKD. Here the CDR3 reads CAISVGGFLNGYTF. The CDR3 DNA follows: TGTGCCATCAGTGTTGGTGGGTTTTTGAATGGCTACACCTTC.

This rearrangement joins TRBV20-1 to TRBJ1-1; D is possibly TRBD1 (6 bases). The germline gives CDR1 DFQATT, CDR2 SNEGSKA (reference sequence). V lost 3 bases and J 3 bases, leaving 11 bases between the germline ends. The CDR3 covers 13 residues. In nucleotides, the CDR3 is TGCAGTGCTAGTCGGCAGGGGTACACTGAAGCTTTCTTT. As protein: CSASRQGYTEAFF.